Detailed here is one TCR beta chain. Measured with immunoSEQ multiplex PCR; TCRdb has only the in-frame clones, and not every one. This table has 11,000 or so clones, 60% to 80% appearing once. This entry comes from a study of T cells in tumors after PD-1 blockade. Looking at the study overall: Mean per tumor sample: tens of thousands of templates (about 550-99,264), approximately 5,500 unique clonotypes.

Site-matched primary tumor biopsies were taken before and after PD-1 blockade. Per the germline V gene, CDR1 is MDHEN and CDR2 is SYDVKM. The ends were cut back, 3 bases at V and 1 base at J, with 21 bases in the middle. The CDR3 has 18 residues. This material consisted of tumor tissue, taken before anti-PD-1 treatment. The rearrangement joins TRBV28 to TRBJ1-1; D perhaps matches TRBD1 (6 bases). This sequence originates from a human donor with basal cell carcinoma. CDR3 in amino acids: CASSFRGATSWANTEAFF. DNA of the CDR3: TGTGCCAGCAGTTTTAGGGGGGCAACTAGCTGGGCGAACACTGAAGCTTTCTTT.